This TCR beta chain was recovered during a study of blood T cell repertoires in COVID-19. Study context: Specimens from acute and convalescent COVID-19 originated in the United States, Italy and Spain. Sample material is recorded as cDNA or gDNA derived from T cells, B-cell-depleted T cells, or PBMCs.

Some clones are missing from TCRdb's copy, which holds only in-frame ones; the method was immunoSEQ multiplex PCR. The repertoire consists of 68,000 or so clones, with 65% to 80% occurring once and the leading ten covering approximately 23%. The clonotype originates from a human donor in a cohort sampled during active COVID-19. Source material: peripheral blood.

CDR3 in amino acids: CASSLGTGGNTEAFF. The CDR3 nucleotides are TGCGCCAGCAGCTTGGGGACAGGGGGGAACACTGAAGCTTTCTTT. V usage is TRBV5-1 and J usage is TRBJ1-1, with 10 bases aligning to TRBD1. This CDR3 is 15 amino acids long. V trimming: 0 bases; J trimming: 1 base; junction bases outside the gene matches: 0. Per germline, CDR1 SGHRS and CDR2 YFSETQ.